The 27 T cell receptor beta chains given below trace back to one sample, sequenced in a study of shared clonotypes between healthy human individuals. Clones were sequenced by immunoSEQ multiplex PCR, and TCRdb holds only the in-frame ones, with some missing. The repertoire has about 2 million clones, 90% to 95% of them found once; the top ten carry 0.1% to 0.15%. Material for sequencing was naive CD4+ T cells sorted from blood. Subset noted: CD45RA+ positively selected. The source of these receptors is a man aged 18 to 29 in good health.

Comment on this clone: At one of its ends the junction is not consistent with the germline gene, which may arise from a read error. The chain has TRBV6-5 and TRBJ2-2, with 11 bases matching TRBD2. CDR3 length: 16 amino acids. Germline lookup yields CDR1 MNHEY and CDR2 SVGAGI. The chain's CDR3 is CASNYRGSGRAGELFF. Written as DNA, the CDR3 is TGTGCCAGCAATTACCGGGGTAGCGGGAGGGCCGGGGAGCTGTTTTTT.

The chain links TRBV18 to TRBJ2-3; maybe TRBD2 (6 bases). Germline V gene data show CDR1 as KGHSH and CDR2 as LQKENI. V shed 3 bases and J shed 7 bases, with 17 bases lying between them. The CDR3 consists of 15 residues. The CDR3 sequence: CASSPRDSSVNTQYF. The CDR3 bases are TGTGCCAGCTCACCTCGGGACTCCTCCGTGAATACGCAGTATTTT. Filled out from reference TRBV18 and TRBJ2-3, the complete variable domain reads NAGVMQNPRHLVRRRGQEARLRCSPMKGHSHVYWYRQLPEEGLKFMVYLQKENIIDESGMPKERFSAEFPKEGPSILRIQQVVRGDSAAYFCASSPRDSSVNTQYFGPGTRLTVL.

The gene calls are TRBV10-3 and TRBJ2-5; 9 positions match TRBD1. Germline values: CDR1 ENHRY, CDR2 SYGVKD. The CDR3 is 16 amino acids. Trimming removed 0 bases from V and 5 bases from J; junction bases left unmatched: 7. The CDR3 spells CAISESGGQGKETQYF. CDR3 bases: TGTGCCATCAGTGAGTCTGGGGGACAGGGAAAGGAGACCCAGTACTTC.

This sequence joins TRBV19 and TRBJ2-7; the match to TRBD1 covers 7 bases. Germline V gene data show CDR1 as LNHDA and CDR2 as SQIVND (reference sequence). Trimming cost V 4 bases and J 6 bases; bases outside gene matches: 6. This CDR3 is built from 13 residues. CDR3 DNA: TGTGCCAGTAGTAGGTACAGGGACAGCGAGCAGTACTTC. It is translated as CASSRYRDSEQYF. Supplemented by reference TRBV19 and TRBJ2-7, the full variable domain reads DGGITQSPKYLFRKEGQNVTLSCEQNLNHDAMYWYRQDPGQGLRLIYYSQIVNDFQKGDIAEGYSVSREKKESFPLTVTSAQKNPTAFYLCASSRYRDSEQYFGPGTRLTVT.

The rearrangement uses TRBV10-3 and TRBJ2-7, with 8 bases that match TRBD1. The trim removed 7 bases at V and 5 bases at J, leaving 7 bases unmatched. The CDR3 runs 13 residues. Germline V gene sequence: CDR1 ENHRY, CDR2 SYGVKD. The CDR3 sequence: CAITAGQDNEQYF. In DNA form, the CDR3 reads TGTGCCATCACCGCGGGACAGGATAACGAGCAGTACTTC.

CDR3 in DNA: TGTGCCTGGAGCCTACAGGGTGCTGAAAAACTGTTTTTT. Translation gives CAWSLQGAEKLFF. V and J are TRBV30 and TRBJ1-4; weak D call: TRBD1 (6 bases). The germline gives CDR1 GTSNPN, CDR2 SVGIG (reference sequence). The CDR3 totals 13 residues. The V end lost 3 bases, the J end lost 7 bases, and 12 bases lay between the germline ends.

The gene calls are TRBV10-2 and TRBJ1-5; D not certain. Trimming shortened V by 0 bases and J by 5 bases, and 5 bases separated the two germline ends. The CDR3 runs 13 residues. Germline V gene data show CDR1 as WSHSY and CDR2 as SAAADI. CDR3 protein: CASSESEYQPQHF. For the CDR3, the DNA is TGCGCCAGCAGTGAGTCGGAATATCAGCCCCAGCATTTT.

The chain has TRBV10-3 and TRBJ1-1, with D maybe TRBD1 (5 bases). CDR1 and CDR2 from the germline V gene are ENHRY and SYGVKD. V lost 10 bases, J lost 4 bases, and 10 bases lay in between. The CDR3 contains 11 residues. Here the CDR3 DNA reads TGTGCCACCCGGGGCACCACTGAAGCTTTCTTT. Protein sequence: CATRGTTEAFF.

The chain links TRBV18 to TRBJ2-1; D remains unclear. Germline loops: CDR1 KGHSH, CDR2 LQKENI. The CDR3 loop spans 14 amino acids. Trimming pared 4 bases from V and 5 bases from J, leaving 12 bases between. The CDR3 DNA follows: TGTGCCAGCTCACGAGTCGGACCTAACAATGAGCAGTTCTTC. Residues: CASSRVGPNNEQFF. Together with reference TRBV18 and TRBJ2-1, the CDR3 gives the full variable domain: NAGVMQNPRHLVRRRGQEARLRCSPMKGHSHVYWYRQLPEEGLKFMVYLQKENIIDESGMPKERFSAEFPKEGPSILRIQQVVRGDSAAYFCASSRVGPNNEQFFGPGTRLTVL.

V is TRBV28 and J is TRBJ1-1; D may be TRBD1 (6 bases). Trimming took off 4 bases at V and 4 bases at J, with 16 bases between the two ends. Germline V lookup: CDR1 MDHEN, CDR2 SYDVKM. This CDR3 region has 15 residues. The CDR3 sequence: CASSWELGGSTEAFF. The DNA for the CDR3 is TGTGCCAGCAGTTGGGAGCTAGGGGGGAGCACTGAAGCTTTCTTT.

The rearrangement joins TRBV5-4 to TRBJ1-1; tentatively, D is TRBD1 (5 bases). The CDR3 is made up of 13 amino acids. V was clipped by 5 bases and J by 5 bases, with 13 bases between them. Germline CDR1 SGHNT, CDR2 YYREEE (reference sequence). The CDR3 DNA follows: TGTGCCAGCAGACCCCAGGGTAGGACTGAAGCTTTCTTT. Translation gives CASRPQGRTEAFF.

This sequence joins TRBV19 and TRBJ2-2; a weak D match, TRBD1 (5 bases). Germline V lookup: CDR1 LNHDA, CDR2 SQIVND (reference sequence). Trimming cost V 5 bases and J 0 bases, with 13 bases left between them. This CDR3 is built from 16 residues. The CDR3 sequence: CASSVMAGTNTGELFF. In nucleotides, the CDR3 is TGTGCCAGTAGTGTGATGGCAGGGACGAACACCGGGGAGCTGTTTTTT.

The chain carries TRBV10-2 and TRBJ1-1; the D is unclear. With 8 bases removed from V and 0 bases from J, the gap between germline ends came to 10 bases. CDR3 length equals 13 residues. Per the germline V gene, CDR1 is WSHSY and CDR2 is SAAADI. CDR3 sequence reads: CASWSSMNTEAFF. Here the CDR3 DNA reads TGCGCCAGCTGGTCAAGTATGAACACTGAAGCTTTCTTT.

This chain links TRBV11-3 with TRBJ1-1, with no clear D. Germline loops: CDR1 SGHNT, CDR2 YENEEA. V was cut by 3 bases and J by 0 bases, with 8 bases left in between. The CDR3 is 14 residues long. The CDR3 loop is CASSLDGMNTEAFF. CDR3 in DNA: TGTGCCAGCAGCTTGGACGGCATGAACACTGAAGCTTTCTTT.

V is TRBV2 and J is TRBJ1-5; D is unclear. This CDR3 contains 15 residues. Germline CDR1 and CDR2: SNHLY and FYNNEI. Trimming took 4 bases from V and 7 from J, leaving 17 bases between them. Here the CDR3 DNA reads TGTGCCAGCAGTGGAGGATCGGGAGGGAACCAGCCCCAGCATTTT. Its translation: CASSGGSGGNQPQHF.

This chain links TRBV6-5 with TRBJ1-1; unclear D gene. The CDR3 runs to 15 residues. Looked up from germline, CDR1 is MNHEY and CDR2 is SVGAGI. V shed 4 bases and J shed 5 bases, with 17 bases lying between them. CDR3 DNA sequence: TGTGCCAGCAGTTCCGACACAGTACCGGGTACTGAAGCTTTCTTT. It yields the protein CASSSDTVPGTEAFF.

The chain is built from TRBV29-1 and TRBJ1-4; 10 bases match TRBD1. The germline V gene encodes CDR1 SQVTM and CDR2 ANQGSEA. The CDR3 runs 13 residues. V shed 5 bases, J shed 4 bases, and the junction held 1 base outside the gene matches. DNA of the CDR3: TGCAGCGTTCGGACAGGGGGTAATGAAAAACTGTTTTTT. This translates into CSVRTGGNEKLFF. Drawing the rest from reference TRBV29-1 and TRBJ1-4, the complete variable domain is SAVISQKPSRDICQRGTSLTIQCQVDSQVTMMFWYRQQPGQSLTLIATANQGSEATYESGFVIDKFPISRPNLTFSTLTVSNMSPEDSSIYLCSVRTGGNEKLFFGSGTQLSVL.

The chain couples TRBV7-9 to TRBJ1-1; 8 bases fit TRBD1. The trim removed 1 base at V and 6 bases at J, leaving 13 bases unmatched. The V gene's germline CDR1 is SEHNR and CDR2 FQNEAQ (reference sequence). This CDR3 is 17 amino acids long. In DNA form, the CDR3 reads TGTGCCAGCAGCTTAGGAATGACAGGGGAGATGGTTGCTGAAGCTTTCTTT. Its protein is CASSLGMTGEMVAEAFF.

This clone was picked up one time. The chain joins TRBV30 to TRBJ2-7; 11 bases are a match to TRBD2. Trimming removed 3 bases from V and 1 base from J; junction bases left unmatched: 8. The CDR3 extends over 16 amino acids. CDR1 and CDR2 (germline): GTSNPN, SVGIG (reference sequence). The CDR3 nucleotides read TGTGCCTGGAGGAACTTACTAGCGGGGGTTTCCTACGAGCAGTACTTC. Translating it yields CAWRNLLAGVSYEQYF.

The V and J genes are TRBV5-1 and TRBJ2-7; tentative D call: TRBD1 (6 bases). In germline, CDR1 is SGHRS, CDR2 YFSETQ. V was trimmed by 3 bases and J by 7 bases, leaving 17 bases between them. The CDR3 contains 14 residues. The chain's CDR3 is CASSSRDNRYEQYF. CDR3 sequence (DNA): TGCGCCAGCAGCTCCCGGGACAACCGGTATGAGCAGTACTTC. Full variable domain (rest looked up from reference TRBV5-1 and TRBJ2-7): KAGVTQTPRYLIKTRGQQVTLSCSPISGHRSVSWYQQTPGQGLQFLFEYFSETQRNKGNFPGRFSGRQFSNSRSEMNVSTLELGDSALYLCASSSRDNRYEQYFGPGTRLTVT.

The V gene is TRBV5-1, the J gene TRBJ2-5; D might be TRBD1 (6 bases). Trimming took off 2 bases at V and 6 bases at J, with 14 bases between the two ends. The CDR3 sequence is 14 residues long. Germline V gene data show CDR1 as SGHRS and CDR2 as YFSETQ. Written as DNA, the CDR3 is TGCGCCAGCAGCTTAACAGGGAGCGGAAAGACCCAGTACTTC. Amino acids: CASSLTGSGKTQYF.

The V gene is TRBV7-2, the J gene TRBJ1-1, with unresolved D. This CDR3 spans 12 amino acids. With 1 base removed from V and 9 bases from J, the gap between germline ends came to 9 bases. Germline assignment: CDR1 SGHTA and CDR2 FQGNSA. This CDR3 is CASSLGGIQAFF. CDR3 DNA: TGTGCCAGCAGCTTAGGAGGCATACAAGCTTTCTTT.

Here the CDR3 DNA reads TGTGCCAGCAGCCCCCCCAATTCACCCCTCCACTTT. It is translated as CASSPPNSPLHF. The chain joins TRBV7-2 to TRBJ1-6; D gene uncertain. CDR3 length: 12 amino acids. Germline V gene data show CDR1 as SGHTA and CDR2 as FQGNSA. V lost 5 bases and J 7 bases, leaving 6 bases between the germline ends. Supplemented by reference TRBV7-2 and TRBJ1-6, the full variable domain reads GAGVSQSPSNKVTEKGKDVELRCDPISGHTALYWYRQSLGQGLEFLIYFQGNSAPDKSGLPSDRFSAERTGGSVSTLTIQRTQQEDSAVYLCASSPPNSPLHFGNGTRLTVT.

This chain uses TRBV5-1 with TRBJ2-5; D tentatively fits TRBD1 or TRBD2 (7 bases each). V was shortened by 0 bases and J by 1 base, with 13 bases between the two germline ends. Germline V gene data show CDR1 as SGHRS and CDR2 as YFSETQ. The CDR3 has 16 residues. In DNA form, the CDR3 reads TGCGCCAGCAGCTTGGGCGGGGGACAGCCCCAAGAGACCCAGTACTTC. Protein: CASSLGGGQPQETQYF.

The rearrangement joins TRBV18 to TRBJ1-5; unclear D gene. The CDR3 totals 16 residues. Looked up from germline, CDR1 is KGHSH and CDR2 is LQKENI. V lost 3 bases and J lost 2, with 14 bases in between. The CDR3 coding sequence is TGTGCCAGCTCACCCTCGGGGTGGAATGGCAATCAGCCCCAGCATTTT. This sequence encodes CASSPSGWNGNQPQHF.

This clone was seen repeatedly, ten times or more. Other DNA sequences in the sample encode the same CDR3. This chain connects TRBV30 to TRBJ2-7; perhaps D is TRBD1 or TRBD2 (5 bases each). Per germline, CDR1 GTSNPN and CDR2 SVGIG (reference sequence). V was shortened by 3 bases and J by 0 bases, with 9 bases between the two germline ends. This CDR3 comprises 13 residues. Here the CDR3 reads CAWSPGASYEQYF. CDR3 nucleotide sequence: TGTGCCTGGAGCCCCGGGGCCTCCTACGAGCAGTACTTC.

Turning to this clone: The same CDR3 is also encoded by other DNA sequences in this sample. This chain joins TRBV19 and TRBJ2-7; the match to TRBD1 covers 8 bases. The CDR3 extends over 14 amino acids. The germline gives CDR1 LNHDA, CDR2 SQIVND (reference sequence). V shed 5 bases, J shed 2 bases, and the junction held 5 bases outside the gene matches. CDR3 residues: CASSPGTGTYEQYF. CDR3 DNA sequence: TGTGCCAGTAGTCCCGGGACAGGAACCTACGAGCAGTACTTC. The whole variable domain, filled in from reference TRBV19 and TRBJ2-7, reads DGGITQSPKYLFRKEGQNVTLSCEQNLNHDAMYWYRQDPGQGLRLIYYSQIVNDFQKGDIAEGYSVSREKKESFPLTVTSAQKNPTAFYLCASSPGTGTYEQYFGPGTRLTVT.